One TCR beta chain is described in this entry. Its antigen is undetermined. These data come from a study of T cell responses to AZD1222 COVID-19 vaccine. Only in-frame clones appear in the TCRdb table, and some are missing; sequencing was by immunoSEQ multiplex PCR. The repertoire holds approximately 100,000 clones, with roughly 85% as singletons. CDR3 length: 16 residues. Trimming cost V 3 bases and J 4 bases; bases outside gene matches: 6. CDR1 and CDR2 (germline): SGDLS, YYNGEE. Study conclusions and caveats: Nearly half of the spike-specific TCRs reportedly recognize variant regions that carry no mutations.

The chain carries TRBV9 and TRBJ2-3, with 12 bases that match TRBD1. Material: peripheral blood, obtained 28 days after the second AZD1222 dose. The sequence derives from an adult who received the AZD1222 COVID-19 vaccine. The DNA for the CDR3 is TGTGCCAGCAGCGCCACAGGGACAGGGGGCGCAGATACGCAGTATTTT. As protein: CASSATGTGGADTQYF.